This TCR beta chain was obtained from a study of lymphopenia after photon versus proton radiotherapy. The CDR3 runs 14 residues. The method was immunoSEQ multiplex PCR; TCRdb's version includes in-frame clones alone and lacks a portion of them. The sample carries around 20,000 clones, 92% recorded once. General study findings and limits: Post-nadir TCR diversity decline inversely tracked overall survival among those who died. Proton therapy kept repertoires fairly stable, unlike photons, which gained effector/memory cells.

Remarks on this clone: No antigen is known for it.

The genes are TRBV12-1 and TRBJ2-3; the tabulated D call, TRBD2, remains unverified against the DNA. TRBV12-1 is recorded as a pseudogene. Here the sequenced sample was peripheral blood, taken from a patient treated with photon-based radiotherapy. This clonotype originated in a woman between 40 and 50 years old with cholangiocarcinoma. CDR3 sequence (DNA): TGTGCCAGCAGCTTACAGCGGGAGCCAGATACGCAGTATTTT. Its translation is CASSLQREPDTQYF.